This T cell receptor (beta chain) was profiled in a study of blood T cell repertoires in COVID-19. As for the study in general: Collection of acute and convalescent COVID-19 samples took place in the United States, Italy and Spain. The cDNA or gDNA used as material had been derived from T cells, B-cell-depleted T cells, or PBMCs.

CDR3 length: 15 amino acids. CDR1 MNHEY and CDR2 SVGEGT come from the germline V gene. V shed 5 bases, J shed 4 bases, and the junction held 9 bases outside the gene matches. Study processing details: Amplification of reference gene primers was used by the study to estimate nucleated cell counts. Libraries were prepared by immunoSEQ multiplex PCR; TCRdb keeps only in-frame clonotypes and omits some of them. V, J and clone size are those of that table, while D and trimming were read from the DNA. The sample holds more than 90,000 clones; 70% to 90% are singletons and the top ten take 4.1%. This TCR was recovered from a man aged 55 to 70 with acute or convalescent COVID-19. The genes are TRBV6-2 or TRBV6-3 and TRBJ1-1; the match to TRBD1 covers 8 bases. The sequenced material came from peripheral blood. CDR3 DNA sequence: TGTGCCAGCAGTACGGTGACAGGGGAGACCACTGAAGCTTTCTTT. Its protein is CASSTVTGETTEAFF.